These T cell receptor beta chains were read from a single sample in a study of PD-L1 blockade in urothelial cancer. Clones were sequenced by immunoSEQ multiplex PCR, and TCRdb holds only the in-frame ones, with some missing. The sample holds 75,000 to 95,000 clones, about 82% seen once. The sample in question was PBMCs, obtained around atezolizumab (anti-PD-L1) treatment. These TCRs come from a man aged 35-49 years with urothelial cancer. CDR3s leave out the opening cysteine and the closing phenylalanine or tryptophan. For some rows the clone size is stated as once, few or many, or as a class when expanded; others skip it.

J,size,V,CDR3
TRBJ2-3,once,TRBV27,ASSSSGGRGDTQY
TRBJ1-1,.,TRBV2,ASSEAAGASEAF
TRBJ2-1,.,TRBV6-1,ASIHQVCDEQF
TRBJ2-1,.,TRBV19,ASSRTSGRYEQF
TRBJ1-1,.,TRBV27,ASSSWTGGTEAF
TRBJ2-2,once,TRBV11-2,ASSAQGGGTGELF
TRBJ1-1,.,TRBV7-2,ASSLATGWNTEAF
TRBJ1-5,.,TRBV18,ASSPPGGSRSNQPQH
TRBJ2-3,.,TRBV29-1,SSDAGVDTQY
TRBJ1-3,.,TRBV6-1,ASISVSGNTIY
TRBJ2-7,.,TRBV7-9,ASSFNAPQRPSISYEQY
TRBJ2-5,.,TRBV7-2,ASSLGGGQETQY
TRBJ1-4,.,TRBV28,ASSPLGRTNEKLF
TRBJ2-5,.,TRBV13,ASSLGPRGQETQY